Following are 3 T cell receptor beta chains from one sample sequenced in a study of breast tumors, draining lymph nodes, adjacent tissues. TCRdb re-called the multiplex PCR reads through MiXCR, storing one row per CDR3 protein. The table includes 85,000 to 130,000 distinct CDR3 sequences, around 30% detected once. Samples came from axillary lymph nodes draining the breast cancer. Specimen: axillary lymph node tissue. Receptors were obtained from a female donor with breast cancer. Some clones in this sample may be carry-over from other donors' samples.

This clonotype has ten or more counts. This chain connects TRBV6-2 or TRBV6-3 to TRBJ2-7, with D possibly TRBD1 on 6 matching bases. Trimming took off 2 bases at V and 5 bases at J, with 13 bases between the two ends. Germline loops: CDR1 MNHEY, CDR2 SVGEGT. This CDR3 region has 14 residues. The CDR3, as DNA: TGTGCCAGCAGTTACACAACAGGGTACCACGAGCAGTACTTC. Translating it yields CASSYTTGYHEQYF.

The chain combines TRBV9 with TRBJ2-2, with D perhaps TRBD2 (7 bases). CDR3 size: 14 residues. Trimming removed 4 bases from V and 6 bases from J, with 13 bases in between. CDR1 and CDR2 from the germline V gene are SGDLS and YYNGEE. The CDR3 loop is CASSLGGLAGELFF. For the CDR3, the DNA is TGTGCCAGCAGCCTCGGGGGGCTCGCCGGGGAGCTGTTTTTT.

This clonotype was seen repeatedly, ten times or more. The rearrangement uses TRBV27 and TRBJ2-7; 7 bases map to TRBD1. V dropped 1 base and J dropped 2; count of bases not matched to a gene: 5. CDR1 is MNHEY and CDR2 is SMNVEV in the germline V gene (reference sequence). The CDR3 has 15 amino acids. CDR3 amino acids: CASSLFATGTYEQYF. The CDR3 DNA follows: TGTGCCAGCAGTTTATTCGCGACAGGGACCTACGAGCAGTACTTC.